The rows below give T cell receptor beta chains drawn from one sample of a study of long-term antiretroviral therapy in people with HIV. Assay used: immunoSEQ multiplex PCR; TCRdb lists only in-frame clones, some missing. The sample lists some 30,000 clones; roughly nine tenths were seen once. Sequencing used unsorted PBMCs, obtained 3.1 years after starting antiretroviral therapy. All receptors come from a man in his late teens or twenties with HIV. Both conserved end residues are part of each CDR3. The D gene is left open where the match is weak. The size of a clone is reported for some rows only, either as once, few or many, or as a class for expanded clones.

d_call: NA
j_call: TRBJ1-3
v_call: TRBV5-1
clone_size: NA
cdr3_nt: TGCGCCAGCAGCTTGGATCTAGGGGGATCAGGAAACACCATATATTTT
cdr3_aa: CASSLDLGGSGNTIYF

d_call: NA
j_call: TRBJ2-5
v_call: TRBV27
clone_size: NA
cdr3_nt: TGTGCCAGCAGCCTCGAACACGGCAGTCAAGAGACCCAGTACTTC
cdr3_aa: CASSLEHGSQETQYF

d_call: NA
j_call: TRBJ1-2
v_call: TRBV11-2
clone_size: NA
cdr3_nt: TGTGCCAGCAGCTTAGGGAGGGTCGGGGATGGCTACACCTTC
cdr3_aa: CASSLGRVGDGYTF

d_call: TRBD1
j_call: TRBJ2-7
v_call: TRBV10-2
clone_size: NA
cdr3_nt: TGCGCCAGCAAGCCAGGGACAGATTACAACGAGCAGTACTTC
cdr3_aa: CASKPGTDYNEQYF

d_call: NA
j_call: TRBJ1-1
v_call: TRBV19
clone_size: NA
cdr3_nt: TGTGCCAGTAGTTCTGGGGCTAACACTGAAGCTTTCTTT
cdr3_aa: CASSSGANTEAFF

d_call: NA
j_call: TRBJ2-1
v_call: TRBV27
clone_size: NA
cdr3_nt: TGTGCCAGCAGTGACTACAGGGACTCGCATGAGCAGTTCTTC
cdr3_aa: CASSDYRDSHEQFF

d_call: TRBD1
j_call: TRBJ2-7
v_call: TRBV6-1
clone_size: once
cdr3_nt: TGTGCCAGCAGTCCCGCGGACAGGGGAGGCGACGAGCAGTACTTC
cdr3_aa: CASSPADRGGDEQYF

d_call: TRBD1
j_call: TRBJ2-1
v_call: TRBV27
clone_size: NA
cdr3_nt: TGTGCCAGCAGCTGGCCCCCGTGGGGACAGGGAATACTTTACAATGAGCAGTTCTTC
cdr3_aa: CASSWPPWGQGILYNEQFF

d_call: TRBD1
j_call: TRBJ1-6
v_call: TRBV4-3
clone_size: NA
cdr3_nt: TGCGCCAGCAGCCCAGGAACAGGGGATAATTCACCCCTCCACTTT
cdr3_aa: CASSPGTGDNSPLHF

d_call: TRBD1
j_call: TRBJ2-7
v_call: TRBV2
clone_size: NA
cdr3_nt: TGTGCCAGCAGTGAAACGACGACAGGGGGTGACTTC
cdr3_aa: CASSETTTGGDF

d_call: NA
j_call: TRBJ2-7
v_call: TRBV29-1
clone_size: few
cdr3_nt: TGCAGCGTTGTGGGGTCCTACGAGCAGTACTTC
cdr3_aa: CSVVGSYEQYF

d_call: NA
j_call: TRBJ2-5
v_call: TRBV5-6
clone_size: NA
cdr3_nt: TGTGCCAGCAGCCGGGCGGGAACCCCACGAGAGACCCAGTACTTC
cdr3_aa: CASSRAGTPRETQYF

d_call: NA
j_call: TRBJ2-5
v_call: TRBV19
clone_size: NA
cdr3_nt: TGTGCCAGTAGTATTTGGGGACCTGGGGAGACCCAGTACTTC
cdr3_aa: CASSIWGPGETQYF

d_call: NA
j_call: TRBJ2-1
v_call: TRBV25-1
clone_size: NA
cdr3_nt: TGTGCCAGCAGTGACCCGCGCAGGGGCGATACCGGGAATGAGCAGTTCTTC
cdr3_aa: CASSDPRRGDTGNEQFF

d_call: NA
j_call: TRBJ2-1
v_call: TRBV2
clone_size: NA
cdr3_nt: TGTGCCAGCGTCCTTGGGGACTCCGCCTACAATGAGCAGTTCTTC
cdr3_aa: CASVLGDSAYNEQFF

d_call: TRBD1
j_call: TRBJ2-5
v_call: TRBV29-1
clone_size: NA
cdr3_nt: TGCAGCGTTGCGTTCGGGACAGAAGAGACCCAGTACTTC
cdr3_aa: CSVAFGTEETQYF

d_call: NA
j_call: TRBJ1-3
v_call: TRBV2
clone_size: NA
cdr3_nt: TGTGCCAGCAGTGAACTCCCAGGGGCTGGAAACACCATATATTTT
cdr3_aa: CASSELPGAGNTIYF